This TCR beta chain came from a study of blood T cell repertoires in COVID-19. The table lists this clone with a count of one. The table came from immunoSEQ multiplex PCR; TCRdb's copy has only in-frame clones and leaves some out. Seen here are 90,000 to 100,000 clones, roughly 90% observed once, and the top ten hold 4.5% to 5.5%. CDR1 and CDR2 (germline): MNHNS, SASEGT. The CDR3 contains 15 residues. With 2 bases removed from V and 3 bases from J, the gap between germline ends came to 11 bases. The rearrangement joins TRBV6-1 to TRBJ2-1; D call uncertain. The sample was peripheral blood. This sequence was found in a man aged 55 to 70 with COVID-19, enrolled during active disease. The CDR3 nucleotides are TGTGCCAGCAGTGAAATTCGCGGAATCTACAATGAGCAGTTCTTC. The encoded protein is CASSEIRGIYNEQFF.